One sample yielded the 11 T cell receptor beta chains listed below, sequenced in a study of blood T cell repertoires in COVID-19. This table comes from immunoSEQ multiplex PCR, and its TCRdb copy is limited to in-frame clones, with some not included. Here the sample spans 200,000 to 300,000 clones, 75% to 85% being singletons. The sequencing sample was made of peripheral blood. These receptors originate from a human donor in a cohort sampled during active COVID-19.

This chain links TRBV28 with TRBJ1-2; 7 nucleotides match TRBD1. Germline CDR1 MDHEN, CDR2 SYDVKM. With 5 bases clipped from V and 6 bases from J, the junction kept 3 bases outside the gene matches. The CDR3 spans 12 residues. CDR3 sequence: CASSLTGDGYTF. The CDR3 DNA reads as TGTGCCAGCAGTCTTACAGGGGATGGCTACACCTTC.

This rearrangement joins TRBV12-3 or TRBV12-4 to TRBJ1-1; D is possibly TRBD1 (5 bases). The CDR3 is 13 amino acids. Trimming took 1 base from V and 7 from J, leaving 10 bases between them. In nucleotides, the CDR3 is TGTGCCAGCAGTTTAGAGGGGCTTGGTGAAGCTTTCTTT. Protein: CASSLEGLGEAFF.

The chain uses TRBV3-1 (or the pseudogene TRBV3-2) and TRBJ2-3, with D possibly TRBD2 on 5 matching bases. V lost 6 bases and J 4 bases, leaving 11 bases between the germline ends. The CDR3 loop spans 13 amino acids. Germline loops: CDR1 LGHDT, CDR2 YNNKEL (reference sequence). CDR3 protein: CASRVGEADTQYF. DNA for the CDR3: TGTGCCAGCAGGGTGGGAGAGGCAGATACGCAGTATTTT.

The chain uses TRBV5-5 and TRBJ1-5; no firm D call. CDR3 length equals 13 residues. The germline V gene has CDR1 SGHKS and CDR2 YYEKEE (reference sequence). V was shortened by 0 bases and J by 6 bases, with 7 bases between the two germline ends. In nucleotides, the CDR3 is TGTGCCAGCAGCTTGGACTCTTTTCAGCCCCAGCATTTT. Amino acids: CASSLDSFQPQHF.

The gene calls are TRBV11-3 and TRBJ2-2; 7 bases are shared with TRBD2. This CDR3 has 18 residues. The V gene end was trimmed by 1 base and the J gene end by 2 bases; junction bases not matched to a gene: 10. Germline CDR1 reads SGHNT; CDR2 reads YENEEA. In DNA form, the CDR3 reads TGTGCCAGCAGCTTAGTCGGATCTAGCGGTAGCAACACCGGGGAGCTGTTTTTT. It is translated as CASSLVGSSGSNTGELFF.

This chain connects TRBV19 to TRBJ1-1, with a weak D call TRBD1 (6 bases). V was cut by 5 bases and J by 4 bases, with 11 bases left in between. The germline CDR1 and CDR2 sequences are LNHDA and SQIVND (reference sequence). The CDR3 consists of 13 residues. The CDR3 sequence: CASSSYRATEAFF. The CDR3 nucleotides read TGTGCCAGTAGTTCCTACAGGGCCACTGAAGCTTTCTTT.

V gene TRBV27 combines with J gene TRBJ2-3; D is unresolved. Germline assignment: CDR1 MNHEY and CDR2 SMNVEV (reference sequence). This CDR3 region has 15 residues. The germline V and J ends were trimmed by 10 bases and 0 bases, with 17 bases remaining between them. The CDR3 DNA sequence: TGTGCCACAGCTGGTGGCGGATACAGCACAGATACGCAGTATTTT. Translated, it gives CATAGGGYSTDTQYF.

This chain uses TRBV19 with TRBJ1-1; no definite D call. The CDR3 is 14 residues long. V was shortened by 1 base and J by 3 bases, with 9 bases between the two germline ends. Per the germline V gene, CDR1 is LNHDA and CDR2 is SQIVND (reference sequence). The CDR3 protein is CASSIGSGDTEAFF. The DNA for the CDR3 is TGTGCCAGTAGTATAGGTTCCGGGGACACTGAAGCTTTCTTT.

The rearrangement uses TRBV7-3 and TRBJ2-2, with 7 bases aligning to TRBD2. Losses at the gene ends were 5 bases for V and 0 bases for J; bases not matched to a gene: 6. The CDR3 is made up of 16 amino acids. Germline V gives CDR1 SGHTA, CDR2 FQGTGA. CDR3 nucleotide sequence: TGTGCCAGCAGCCTGCGGGGGACCTCGAACACCGGGGAGCTGTTTTTT. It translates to CASSLRGTSNTGELFF.

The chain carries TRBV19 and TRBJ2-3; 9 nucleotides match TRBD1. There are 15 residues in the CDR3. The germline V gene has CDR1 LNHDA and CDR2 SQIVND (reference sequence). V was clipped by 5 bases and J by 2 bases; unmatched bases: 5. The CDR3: CASSPGTGNTDTQYF. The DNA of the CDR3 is TGTGCCAGTAGTCCCGGGACAGGGAACACAGATACGCAGTATTTT.

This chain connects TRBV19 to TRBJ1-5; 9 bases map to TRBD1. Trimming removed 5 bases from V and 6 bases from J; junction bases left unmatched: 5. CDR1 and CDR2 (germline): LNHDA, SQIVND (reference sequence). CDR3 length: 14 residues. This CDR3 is CASSLGTGFQPQHF. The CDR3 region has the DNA TGTGCCAGTAGTCTCGGGACAGGGTTTCAGCCCCAGCATTTT.